This T cell receptor (beta chain) was recovered during a study of blood T cell repertoires in COVID-19 (dated by TCRdb to the early 2020s). Study-wide context: Collaborator samples came from the United States, Italy and Spain and covered acute and convalescent phases of COVID-19. The material from the prospective study consisted of cDNA or gDNA derived from T cells, B-cell-depleted T cells, or PBMCs. Deeply sampled blood TCRbeta repertoires from subjects exposed to, actively infected with, or recovered from COVID-19 were included in the dataset. The repertoires were released in a freely available public database meant as a resource for research on the immune response to SARS-CoV-2. Samples came from the ongoing ImmuneRACE study (first 160 participants) plus 1,254 subjects from 6 global collaborators. A de-identified subject ID, COVID-19 status, age in years and sex were almost always included in the sample metadata. Where HLA class I and class II types were available, the types were taken from metadata supplied by the sample provider, not from assay-based typing.

General study outcomes and caveats: The quantity of clinical and demographic metadata differed by source and by participant and was supplied without curation.

The CDR3 sequence holds 15 residues, the cysteine and phenylalanine included. Of the read, only the CDR3 DNA is kept; its 45 bases are in frame from base 1. V lost 4 bases and J lost 0 bases; the stretch between them is 12 bases long. CDR1 SGHRS and CDR2 YFSETQ were looked up in the germline V gene. With regard to this clone: Its cognate antigen has yet to be identified. Base qualities are not provided; no much larger clone lies one nucleotide away.

Whole blood was collected in K2EDTA tubes by collaborating institutions according to the institutions' own protocols. Collaborator samples were shipped for TCRbeta analysis as frozen whole blood, isolated PBMCs, or DNA extracted from either sample type. The immunoSEQ Assay, a bias-controlled multiplex PCR, was used to amplify TCRbeta CDR3 regions from genomic DNA. As for the original processing: The number of nucleated cells in each sample was estimated from the amplification of reference gene primers within the assay. To quantify the absolute abundance of each unique TCRbeta CDR3 rearrangement, sequence reads were collapsed and filtered. For each sample, productive Simpson clonality was calculated by taking the square root of Simpson's diversity index across productive rearrangements. TCRdb took over this immuneACCESS table, retaining in-frame rearrangements with V and J assigned. Such tables are incomplete; in checked studies, under half of the missing clones stem from an unresolved V gene, and the remainder is unexplained. V, J and clone size are those of that table, while D and trimming were read from the DNA. Across this sample there are 250,000 or so clones, with around nine tenths seen only once. The top ten clonotypes cover around 9% of the sample.

The sequencing input was peripheral blood. The rearranged segments are TRBV5-1 and TRBJ2-3; no confident D gene assignment can be made. This receptor was obtained from a man aged 35 to 55 with active or convalescent COVID-19. The DNA sequence follows: TGCGCCAGCAGCCAGTGGTCAGAAAGCACAGATACGCAGTATTTT. This is translated as CASSQWSESTDTQYF. The CDR3 plus the reference TRBV5-1 and TRBJ2-3 genes for the other parts give the full variable domain: KAGVTQTPRYLIKTRGQQVTLSCSPISGHRSVSWYQQTPGQGLQFLFEYFSETQRNKGNFPGRFSGRQFSNSRSEMNVSTLELGDSALYLCASSQWSESTDTQYFGPGTRLTVL.